Shown below are 10 T cell receptor beta chains from a single sample sequenced in a study of T cell changes during pregnancy in multiple sclerosis. TCRdb's table, derived via immunoSEQ multiplex PCR, lists solely in-frame clones and lacks some. The sample has around 52,000 clones, 92% seen once. The sequencing used CD4+ T cells from peripheral blood mononuclear cells, collected after pregnancy. The receptors originated from a female donor in good health, enrolled as a control in a pregnancy study.

The genes are TRBV5-1 and TRBJ2-5; 7 positions agree with TRBD1. CDR3 length: 14 amino acids. Per the germline V gene, CDR1 is SGHRS and CDR2 is YFSETQ. Trimming removed 1 base from V and 2 bases from J; junction bases left unmatched: 2. CDR3 protein: CASSLKTGQETQYF. The CDR3 DNA follows: TGCGCCAGCAGCTTGAAGACAGGGCAAGAGACCCAGTACTTC.

The gene calls are TRBV7-2 and TRBJ2-5, with 7 bases identical to TRBD2. The V gene end was trimmed by 4 bases and the J gene end by 11 bases; junction bases not matched to a gene: 19. Germline V gene sequence: CDR1 SGHTA, CDR2 FQGNSA. The CDR3 sequence is 16 residues long. The CDR3 DNA reads TGTGCCAGCAGCTCCAACCCAACTAGCGAGTTCACGCGTCAGTACTTC. It yields the protein CASSSNPTSEFTRQYF.

The rearrangement links TRBV5-6 to TRBJ1-1, with D uncertain. There are 15 residues in the CDR3. V lost 0 bases, J lost 7 bases, and 16 bases lay in between. The germline V gene has CDR1 SGHDT and CDR2 YYEEEE. In DNA, the CDR3 is TGTGCCAGCAGCTTGGTCTCCCGTCTCGCGGTTGAAGCTTTCTTT. Translation gives CASSLVSRLAVEAFF. The variable domain in full, with the rest retrieved from reference TRBV5-6 and TRBJ1-1, is DAGVTQSPTHLIKTRGQQVTLRCSPKSGHDTVSWYQQALGQGPQFIFQYYEEEERQRGNFPDRFSGHQFPNYSSELNVNALLLGDSALYLCASSLVSRLAVEAFFGQGTRLTVV.

The J gene is TRBJ2-1, the V gene TRBV19, with 9 positions matching TRBD1. This CDR3 has 15 amino acids. The V gene end was trimmed by 4 bases and the J gene end by 2 bases; junction bases not matched to a gene: 3. Germline CDR1 is LNHDA and CDR2 is SQIVND (reference sequence). This CDR3 reads CASSKQGAAYNEQFF. The CDR3 DNA reads TGTGCCAGTAGTAAACAGGGGGCTGCCTACAATGAGCAGTTCTTC.

This clone came up once. V usage is TRBV18 and J usage is TRBJ2-7; D gene unclear. The CDR3 is 13 residues long. Trimming stripped 0 bases from V and 7 bases from J, with 10 bases between. CDR1 is KGHSH and CDR2 is LQKENI in the germline V gene. CDR3 residues: CASSPPQLGEQYF. As DNA, the CDR3 is TGTGCCAGCTCACCACCGCAACTTGGTGAGCAGTACTTC.

This chain links TRBV9 with TRBJ2-1, with D possibly TRBD1 on 5 matching bases. The CDR3 runs to 15 residues. Trimming cost V 0 bases and J 3 bases, with 10 bases left between them. Per the germline V gene, CDR1 is SGDLS and CDR2 is YYNGEE. The CDR3 here is CASSVAQQGYNEQFF. In DNA, the CDR3 is TGTGCCAGCAGCGTAGCCCAGCAGGGCTACAATGAGCAGTTCTTC.

The genes are TRBV19 and TRBJ1-6, with a tentative D call TRBD1 (5 bases). Trimming removed 3 bases at V and 4 bases at J, with 13 bases between. The germline CDR1 and CDR2 sequences are LNHDA and SQIVND (reference sequence). The CDR3 consists of 16 residues. In DNA form, the CDR3 reads TGTGCCAGTAGTATTGCTGGGACTGTGTATAATTCACCCCTCCACTTT. It specifies CASSIAGTVYNSPLHF.

The V gene is TRBV7-2, the J gene TRBJ2-2; D is possibly TRBD2 (5 bases). The V gene's germline CDR1 is SGHTA and CDR2 FQGNSA. The CDR3 has 16 amino acids. V lost 5 bases, J lost 4 bases, and 17 bases lay in between. The CDR3, as DNA: TGTGCCAGCAGCCTCCGGGGTGATACTGGCACCGGGGAGCTGTTTTTT. This gives the protein CASSLRGDTGTGELFF.

V is TRBV4-2 and J is TRBJ1-2, with 11 bases matching TRBD1. Germline CDR1 LGHNA, CDR2 YNFKEQ. V lost 0 bases to trimming and J lost 2 bases; unmatched junction nucleotides: 2. This CDR3 is 16 amino acids long. CDR3 sequence reads: CASSQEGDRGNYGYTF. CDR3 in DNA: TGTGCCAGCAGCCAAGAAGGGGACAGGGGGAACTATGGCTACACCTTC.

V usage is TRBV6-1 and J usage is TRBJ2-7; D may be TRBD1 (6 bases). The germline gives CDR1 MNHNS, CDR2 SASEGT. CDR3 length equals 12 residues. V lost 5 bases and J lost 4, with 9 bases in between. CDR3 nucleotide sequence: TGTGCCAGCAGTCAGCAGGGGTACGAGCAGTACTTC. The encoded protein is CASSQQGYEQYF.